These 10 T cell receptor beta chains were sequenced from one sample in a study of blood T cell repertoires in COVID-19 (dated by TCRdb to the early 2020s). Libraries were built with the immunoSEQ multiplex PCR assay. This immuneACCESS table, as held by TCRdb, lists in-frame sequences with V and J called but not all clones. Of the missing ones, under half trace to an unresolved V gene in checked studies; the others have no known cause. The sample data list over 150,000 clones, and 70% to 80% of these were observed just once. The ten largest clonotypes hold about 18% of the sample. Source material: PBMCs or T cells enriched from blood (not recorded which). The receptors originated from a woman between 50 and 59 years old who had recovered from COVID-19.

The genes are TRBV19 and TRBJ1-1; D might be TRBD1 (5 bases). V gave up 5 bases and J gave up 11 bases, with 18 bases separating them. CDR3 length: 13 residues. The germline V gene has CDR1 LNHDA and CDR2 SQIVND (reference sequence). The CDR3 region is CASSVVLDSDAFF. As DNA, the CDR3 is TGTGCCAGTAGTGTGGTTCTCGACAGTGACGCTTTCTTT.

J is TRBJ2-2 and V is TRBV27, with 7 bases aligning to TRBD2. The length of the CDR3 is 14 residues. CDR1 MNHEY and CDR2 SMNVEV come from the germline V gene (reference sequence). After removal of 6 bases from V and 3 bases from J, the junction contained 4 bases not matched to a gene. CDR3 in amino acids: CASRWLADTGELFF. In DNA, the CDR3 is TGTGCCAGCAGGTGGCTAGCGGACACCGGGGAGCTGTTTTTT.

The chain combines TRBV18 with TRBJ1-2; perhaps TRBD1 as D (6 bases). The CDR3 contains 18 residues. The ends were cut back, 2 bases at V and 6 bases at J, with 25 bases in the middle. Germline V lookup: CDR1 KGHSH, CDR2 LQKENI. The CDR3 nucleotides read TGTGCCAGCTCACCAAATGGACTTCCGGGGGGCGAAGAAAATGGCTACACCTTC. Protein: CASSPNGLPGGEENGYTF.

The genes are TRBV11-1 and TRBJ2-2; D not certain. The CDR3 is 16 amino acids. CDR1 and CDR2 from the germline V gene are SGHAT and FQDESV (reference sequence). Trimming left V 5 bases short and J 0 bases short, with 13 bases between. The CDR3 reads CASSQLYSTNTGELFF. The CDR3 DNA sequence: TGTGCCAGCAGCCAACTTTATTCTACGAACACCGGGGAGCTGTTTTTT.

The chain recombines TRBV6-2 or TRBV6-3 with TRBJ2-2; the D gene is possibly TRBD2 (6 bases). The germline V gene has CDR1 MNHEY and CDR2 SVGEGT. The ends were cut back, 7 bases at V and 3 bases at J, with 18 bases in the middle. The CDR3 extends over 16 amino acids. The CDR3 protein is CASIPSRGTYTGELFF. The CDR3 DNA is TGTGCCAGCATCCCCTCACGCGGGACGTACACCGGGGAGCTGTTTTTT.

This sequence joins TRBV24-1 and TRBJ2-3; D is undetermined. The CDR3 length is 15 residues. Between the trimmed V and J ends, which lost 3 bases and 1 base, there was a span of 10 bases. CDR1 and CDR2 from the germline V gene are KGHDR and SFDVKD. The CDR3 reads CATSDTGEGTDTQYF. The CDR3 nucleotides read TGTGCCACCAGTGATACCGGTGAGGGCACAGATACGCAGTATTTT.

The chain carries TRBV10-3 and TRBJ2-2, with D maybe TRBD1 (6 bases). Trimming stripped 10 bases from V and 2 bases from J, with 17 bases between. CDR3 length equals 15 residues. Germline CDR1 reads ENHRY; CDR2 reads SYGVKD. The CDR3 here is CATSPGQLNTGELFF. Here the CDR3 DNA reads TGTGCCACTTCTCCCGGACAGCTAAACACCGGGGAGCTGTTTTTT.

This clone was observed a single time. The chain couples TRBV29-1 to TRBJ2-3; D might be TRBD1 (5 bases). The CDR3 is 15 residues long. Germline CDR1 reads SQVTM; CDR2 reads ANQGSEA. The V gene lost 1 base and the J gene lost 0 bases, with 11 bases spanning the gap. CDR3 in amino acids: CSVEGTFTSTDTQYF. Written as DNA, the CDR3 is TGCAGCGTTGAAGGGACATTCACTAGCACAGATACGCAGTATTTT.

The genes are TRBV11-1 and TRBJ2-1, with TRBD2 matching 7 bases. J gave up 6 bases and V 2 bases, and 10 bases lay outside the gene matches. The germline V gene encodes CDR1 SGHAT and CDR2 FQDESV (reference sequence). CDR3 length equals 16 residues. The CDR3 DNA follows: TGTGCCAGCAGCTTAAACACGATTGGCGGGGGCAATGAGCAGTTCTTC. Translating gives CASSLNTIGGGNEQFF.

The chain employs TRBV28 and TRBJ1-1, with TRBD1 identical over 7 bases. The CDR3 totals 14 residues. V lost 6 bases and J lost 0; bases outside the gene matches: 4. Germline lookup yields CDR1 MDHEN and CDR2 SYDVKM. In DNA form, the CDR3 reads TGTGCCAGCAGCCAAGACAGGGTGAACACTGAAGCTTTCTTT. It encodes CASSQDRVNTEAFF.